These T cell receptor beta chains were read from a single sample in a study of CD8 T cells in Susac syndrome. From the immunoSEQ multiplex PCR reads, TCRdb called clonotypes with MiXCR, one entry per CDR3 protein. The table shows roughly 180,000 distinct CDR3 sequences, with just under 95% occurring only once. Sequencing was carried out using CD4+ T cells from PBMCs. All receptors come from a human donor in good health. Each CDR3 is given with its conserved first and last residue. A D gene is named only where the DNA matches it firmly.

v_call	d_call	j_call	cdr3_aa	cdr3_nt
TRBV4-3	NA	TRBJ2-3	CASSQERAGYPDTQYF	TGCGCCAGCAGCCAAGAACGGGCAGGGTATCCAGATACGCAGTATTTT
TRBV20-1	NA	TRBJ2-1	CSARDPGNTYNEQFF	TGCAGTGCTAGAGATCCTGGTAATACCTACAATGAGCAGTTCTTC
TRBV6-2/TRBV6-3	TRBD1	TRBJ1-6	CASSQGQGRTPLHF	TGTGCCAGCAGCCAGGGACAGGGCCGGACACCCCTCCACTTT
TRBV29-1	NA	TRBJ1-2	CSVRWTPSSINYGYTF	TGCAGCGTAAGGTGGACACCGAGTTCGATAAACTATGGCTACACCTTC
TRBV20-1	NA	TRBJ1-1	CSARVWEGTEAFF	TGCAGTGCTAGAGTTTGGGAAGGCACTGAAGCTTTCTTT
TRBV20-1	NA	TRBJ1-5	CSARDPLRDEPQHF	TGCAGTGCTAGAGATCCCCTCAGGGATGAGCCCCAGCATTTT
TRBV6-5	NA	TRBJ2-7	CASTPPGHLEQYF	TGTGCCAGCACTCCCCCGGGACATCTCGAGCAGTACTTC
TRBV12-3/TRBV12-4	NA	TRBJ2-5	CASSFAAETQYF	TGTGCCAGCAGTTTTGCAGCAGAGACCCAGTACTTC
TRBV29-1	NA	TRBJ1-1	CSVERGTLEAFF	TGCAGCGTTGAAAGGGGCACCCTAGAAGCTTTCTTT
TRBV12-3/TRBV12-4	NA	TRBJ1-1	CASSFQGLTTEAFF	TGTGCCAGCAGTTTTCAGGGTCTGACCACTGAAGCTTTCTTT
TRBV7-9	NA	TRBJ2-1	CASSLVRPSYNEQFF	TGTGCCAGCAGCTTAGTCCGTCCCTCCTACAATGAGCAGTTCTTC
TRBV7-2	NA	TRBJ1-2	CASSPTGGVGYTF	TGTGCCAGCAGCCCAACCGGGGGGGTTGGCTACACCTTC
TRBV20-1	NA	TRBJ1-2	CSPALPMKGFYGYTF	TGCAGTCCGGCCCTCCCTATGAAGGGGTTCTATGGCTACACCTTC
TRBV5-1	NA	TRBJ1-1	CASSLVGPIFMNTEAFF	TGCGCCAGCAGCTTGGTGGGGCCGATCTTCATGAACACTGAAGCTTTCTTT
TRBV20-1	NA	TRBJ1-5	CSARIPGDSNQPQHF	TGCAGTGCTAGAATCCCCGGGGATAGCAATCAGCCCCAGCATTTT